Shown below are 21 T cell receptor beta chains from a single sample sequenced in a study of cytomegalovirus exposure and HLA in healthy donors. The PCR contained 60 Vbeta and 13 Jbeta primers. Only in-frame clones appear in the TCRdb table, and some are missing; sequencing was by immunoSEQ multiplex PCR. The sample carries roughly 200,000 clones, about four fifths recorded once. Sequencing was carried out using PBMCs. These receptor sequences come from a man aged 50 to 59 in good health and CMV-seronegative.

CDR3: CASSSRTSGYFSGANVLTF. The DNA of the CDR3 is TGCGCCAGCAGCTCTAGGACTAGCGGGTACTTCTCTGGGGCCAACGTCCTGACTTTC. The rearrangement links TRBV5-1 to TRBJ2-6, with 11 bases fitting TRBD2. The V and J ends lost 3 bases and 0 bases, in that order; junction bases with no gene match: 8. Germline V gene lookup returns CDR1 SGHRS and CDR2 YFSETQ. CDR3 length: 19 residues.

The chain employs TRBV7-9 and TRBJ1-6, with D maybe TRBD1 (6 bases). CDR3 length equals 15 residues. Germline V gives CDR1 SEHNR, CDR2 FQNEAQ (reference sequence). Trimming removed 1 base at V and 7 bases at J, with 11 bases between. CDR3 region: CASSLGGLSNSPLHF. The CDR3 DNA reads TGTGCCAGCAGCTTAGGGGGGCTAAGCAATTCACCCCTCCACTTT.

The chain has TRBV27 and TRBJ2-5; the D gene is possibly TRBD2 (5 bases). CDR1 and CDR2 (germline): MNHEY, SMNVEV (reference sequence). The CDR3 is made up of 16 amino acids. Trimming removed 7 bases from V and 3 bases from J, with 21 bases in between. The CDR3 DNA follows: TGTGCCAGCAAAAACTTAAACAACGGGCGGGAAGAGACCCAGTACTTC. This codes for CASKNLNNGREETQYF.

The chain carries TRBV7-6 and TRBJ1-2, with TRBD1 matching over 9 bases. From germline, CDR1 is SGHVS and CDR2 FNYEAQ. V lost 5 bases, J lost 6 bases, and 10 bases stayed unmatched. The CDR3 has 15 residues. CDR3: CASSAYRGLGDGYTF. The CDR3 nucleotides read TGTGCCAGCAGCGCTTACAGGGGGCTGGGGGATGGCTACACCTTC.

The gene calls are TRBV6-5 and TRBJ2-2; TRBD1 matches at 7 bases. With V trimmed by 6 bases and J by 6 bases, 7 bases remained unmatched. The CDR3 is 14 amino acids. The germline gives CDR1 MNHEY, CDR2 SVGAGI. The CDR3 DNA is TGTGCCAGCAGCCCAGACAGGGTGGCCGGGGAGCTGTTTTTT. Its translation: CASSPDRVAGELFF.

This clone has only a few counts. The chain has TRBV5-1 and TRBJ2-7; a weak D match, TRBD1 (6 bases). CDR1 is SGHRS, CDR2 YFSETQ, per germline. The CDR3 contains 14 residues. Trimming pared 2 bases from V and 4 bases from J, leaving 13 bases between. CDR3 in amino acids: CASSFRTAPYEQYF. The DNA for the CDR3 is TGCGCCAGCAGCTTTCGGACAGCGCCGTACGAGCAGTACTTC.

V usage is TRBV7-2 and J usage is TRBJ2-3; 7 nucleotides align to TRBD2. Germline V gene lookup returns CDR1 SGHTA and CDR2 FQGNSA. The CDR3 is 17 amino acids. Germline trimming cut 2 bases from V and 5 bases from J; bases unmatched to any gene: 13. The CDR3: CASSLMLRGRGKDTQYF. The CDR3 DNA is TGTGCCAGCAGCTTAATGCTTCGCGGGAGAGGGAAAGATACGCAGTATTTT.

The V and J genes are TRBV9 and TRBJ2-1; 7 nucleotides align to TRBD1. CDR1 is SGDLS and CDR2 is YYNGEE in the germline V gene. This CDR3 region has 15 residues. V was clipped by 0 bases and J by 4 bases; unmatched bases: 4. CDR3 loop: CASSVEAQGYNEQFF. The CDR3 DNA reads TGTGCCAGCAGCGTAGAGGCACAGGGGTACAATGAGCAGTTCTTC.

V usage is TRBV7-9 and J usage is TRBJ2-4; 9 nucleotides match TRBD2. The CDR3 contains 16 residues. With 5 bases clipped from V and 6 bases from J, the junction kept 11 bases outside the gene matches. Germline lookup yields CDR1 SEHNR and CDR2 FQNEAQ (reference sequence). CDR3 DNA: TGTGCCAGCAGCCCCGAGGGACTAGCTCTTGCAAACATTCAGTACTTC. Its translation: CASSPEGLALANIQYF. Together with reference TRBV7-9 and TRBJ2-4, the CDR3 gives the full variable domain: DTGVSQNPRHKITKRGQNVTFRCDPISEHNRLYWYRQTLGQGPEFLTYFQNEAQLEKSRLLSDRFSAERPKGSFSTLEIQRTEQGDSAMYLCASSPEGLALANIQYFGAGTRLSVL.

V gene TRBV4-1 combines with J gene TRBJ1-5, with 7 bases matching TRBD1. Per germline, CDR1 MGHRA and CDR2 YSYEKL. Trimming took 1 base from V and 4 from J; bases not matched to a gene: 4. The CDR3 is 15 residues long. The CDR3 coding sequence is TGCGCCAGCAGCCAAGTTCCGGGACAGAATCAGCCCCAGCATTTT. Amino acids: CASSQVPGQNQPQHF.

The gene calls are TRBV28 and TRBJ2-3; 9 nucleotides agree with TRBD2. Per germline, CDR1 MDHEN and CDR2 SYDVKM. The length of the CDR3 is 15 residues. Trimming removed 3 bases from V and 1 base from J; junction bases left unmatched: 2. The CDR3 protein is CASSFSGRGTDTQYF. The CDR3 DNA reads as TGTGCCAGCAGTTTTAGCGGGAGAGGCACAGATACGCAGTATTTT.

For this clone: The CDR3 ends on some other residue instead of the conserved phenylalanine or tryptophan, so this is likely a read error. No DNA is shown, since the ends of the CDR3 on it are uncertain; the CDR3 is the one TCRdb lists. V is TRBV9 and J is TRBJ2-7; the DNA was not used to check the table's D call, TRBD2. From germline, CDR1 is SGDLS and CDR2 YYNGEE. The CDR3 spans 12 amino acids, including both terminal residues. The chain's CDR3 is CASSTGGPEDRS.

The V gene is TRBV10-3, the J gene TRBJ1-1; D perhaps matches TRBD1 (5 bases). Trimming removed 2 bases at V and 12 bases at J, with 22 bases between. Germline CDR1 is ENHRY and CDR2 is SYGVKD. The CDR3 extends over 15 amino acids. The CDR3 DNA reads TGTGCCATCAGTGAGGCGACAGCGATCAACTCCATAACTTTCTTT. It encodes CAISEATAINSITFF.

The chain is built from TRBV5-6 and TRBJ1-2, with a weak D call TRBD1 (6 bases). CDR3 size: 16 residues. Between the trimmed V and J ends, which lost 7 bases and 1 base, there was a span of 20 bases. The germline V gene encodes CDR1 SGHDT and CDR2 YYEEEE. The DNA for the CDR3 is TGTGCCAGCTTTCCAATGGGGGCCCATAGTAACTATGGCTACACCTTC. Protein: CASFPMGAHSNYGYTF.

The chain joins TRBV27 to TRBJ2-2, with D perhaps matching TRBD2 (5 bases). There are 16 residues in the CDR3. Per the germline V gene, CDR1 is MNHEY and CDR2 is SMNVEV (reference sequence). The germline V and J ends were trimmed by 5 bases and 0 bases, with 13 bases remaining between them. In DNA, the CDR3 is TGTGCCAGCAGTACCTATAGCGTTACGAACACCGGGGAGCTGTTTTTT. Translation gives CASSTYSVTNTGELFF.

The J gene is TRBJ2-1, the V gene TRBV25-1; 12 positions match TRBD2. V trimming: 2 bases; J trimming: 11 bases; junction bases outside the gene matches: 13. Per germline, CDR1 MGHDK and CDR2 SYGVNS. The CDR3 is 17 amino acids. This CDR3 is CASSEQGTSGRPWKQFF. CDR3 bases: TGTGCCAGCAGTGAACAGGGAACTAGCGGGAGGCCGTGGAAGCAGTTCTTC.

The chain is built from TRBV10-3 and TRBJ1-1, with a tentative D call TRBD1 (6 bases). Trimming left V 1 base short and J 0 bases short, with 6 bases between. This CDR3 region has 14 residues. In germline, CDR1 is ENHRY, CDR2 SYGVKD. CDR3 residues: CAISEWTVNTEAFF. In nucleotides, the CDR3 is TGTGCCATCAGTGAGTGGACAGTGAACACTGAAGCTTTCTTT.

The rearrangement uses TRBV29-1 and TRBJ2-2; 7 nucleotides agree with TRBD1. This CDR3 is 14 amino acids long. The germline V gene has CDR1 SQVTM and CDR2 ANQGSEA. Trimming cost V 4 bases and J 0 bases; bases outside gene matches: 2. The CDR3, as DNA: TGCAGCGTTGTCGGGACAGCGAACACCGGGGAGCTGTTTTTT. It is translated as CSVVGTANTGELFF.

This rearrangement joins TRBV7-2 to TRBJ2-3; D is undetermined. Germline V gives CDR1 SGHTA, CDR2 FQGNSA. The CDR3 is 15 amino acids. Trimming pared 5 bases from V and 3 bases from J, leaving 15 bases between. Written as DNA, the CDR3 is TGTGCCAGCAGCCCCGCTTTGTTAGTTACAGATACGCAGTATTTT. Protein: CASSPALLVTDTQYF.

The chain carries TRBV7-3 and TRBJ2-6; possible D gene TRBD1, 6 bases. The CDR3 extends over 20 amino acids. CDR1 and CDR2 from the germline V gene are SGHTA and FQGTGA. The ends were cut back, 5 bases at V and 0 bases at J, with 23 bases in the middle. CDR3 DNA: TGTGCCAGCAGCCCGACGATACCGGGACAATTCAGCTCTGGGGCCAACGTCCTGACTTTC. It encodes CASSPTIPGQFSSGANVLTF.

This chain joins TRBV29-1 and TRBJ2-7, with a tentative D call TRBD1 (7 bases). This CDR3 comprises 15 residues. Germline lookup yields CDR1 SQVTM and CDR2 ANQGSEA. V lost 2 bases, J lost 6 bases, and 20 bases lay in between. CDR3: CSVESRRGAPCEQYF. The CDR3, as DNA: TGCAGCGTTGAATCTCGCAGGGGGGCCCCCTGCGAGCAGTACTTC.